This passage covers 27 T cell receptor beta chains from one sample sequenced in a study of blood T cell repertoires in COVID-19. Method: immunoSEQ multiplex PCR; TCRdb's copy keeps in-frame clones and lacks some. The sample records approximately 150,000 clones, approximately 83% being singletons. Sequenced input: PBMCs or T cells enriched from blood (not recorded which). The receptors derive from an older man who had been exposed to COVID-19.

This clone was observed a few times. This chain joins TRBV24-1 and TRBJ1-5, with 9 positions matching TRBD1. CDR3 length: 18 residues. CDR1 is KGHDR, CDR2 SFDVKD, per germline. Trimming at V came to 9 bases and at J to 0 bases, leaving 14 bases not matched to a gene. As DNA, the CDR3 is TGTGCCACCGCATCTGCGGGACAGGGCCCCAATAGCAATCAGCCCCAGCATTTT. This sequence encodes CATASAGQGPNSNQPQHF.

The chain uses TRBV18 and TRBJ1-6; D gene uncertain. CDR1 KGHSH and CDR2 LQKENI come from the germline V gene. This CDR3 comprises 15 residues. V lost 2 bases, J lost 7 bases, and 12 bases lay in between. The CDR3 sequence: CASSPSDVVNSPLHF. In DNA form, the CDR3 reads TGTGCCAGCTCACCAAGCGACGTAGTCAATTCACCCCTCCACTTT.

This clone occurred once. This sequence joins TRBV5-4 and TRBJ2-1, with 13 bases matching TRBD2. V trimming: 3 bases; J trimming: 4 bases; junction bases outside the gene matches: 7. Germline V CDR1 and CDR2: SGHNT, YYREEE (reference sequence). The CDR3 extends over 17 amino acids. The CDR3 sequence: CASSSGLAGVRYNEQFF. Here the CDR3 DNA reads TGTGCCAGCAGCTCAGGACTAGCGGGAGTTAGGTACAATGAGCAGTTCTTC.

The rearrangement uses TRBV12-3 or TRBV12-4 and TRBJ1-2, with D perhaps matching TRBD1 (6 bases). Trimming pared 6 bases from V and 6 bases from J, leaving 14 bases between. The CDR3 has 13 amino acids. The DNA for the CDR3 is TGTGCCAGCAGCTGGAGGGAGGGGGATGGCTACACCTTC. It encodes CASSWREGDGYTF.

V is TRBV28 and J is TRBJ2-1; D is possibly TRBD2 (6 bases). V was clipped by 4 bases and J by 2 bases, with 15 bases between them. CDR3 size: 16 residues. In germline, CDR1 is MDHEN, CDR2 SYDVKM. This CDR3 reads CASSSPQAGAYNEQFF. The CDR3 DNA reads TGTGCCAGCAGTTCTCCCCAAGCGGGTGCCTACAATGAGCAGTTCTTC.

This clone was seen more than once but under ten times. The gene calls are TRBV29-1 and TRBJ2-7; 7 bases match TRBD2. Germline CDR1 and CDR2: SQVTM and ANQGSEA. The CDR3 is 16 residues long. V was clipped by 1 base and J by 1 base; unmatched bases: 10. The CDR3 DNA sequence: TGCAGCGTTGAAGCCGTCATGACGGGGGGTTCCTACGAGCAGTACTTC. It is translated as CSVEAVMTGGSYEQYF.

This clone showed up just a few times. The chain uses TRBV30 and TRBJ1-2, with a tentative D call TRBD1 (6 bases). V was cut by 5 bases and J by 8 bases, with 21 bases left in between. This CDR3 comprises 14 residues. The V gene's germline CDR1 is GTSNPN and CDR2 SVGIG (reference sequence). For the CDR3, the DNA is TGTGCCTGGGTGGGCCCCGGGACATTGAGGGGCTACACCTTC. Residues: CAWVGPGTLRGYTF.

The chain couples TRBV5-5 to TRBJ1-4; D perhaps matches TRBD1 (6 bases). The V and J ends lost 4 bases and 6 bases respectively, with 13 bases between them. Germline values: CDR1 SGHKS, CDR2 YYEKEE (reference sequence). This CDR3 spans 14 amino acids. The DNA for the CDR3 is TGTGCCAGCAGCCTGGGACATAGAGATGAAAAACTGTTTTTT. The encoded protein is CASSLGHRDEKLFF.

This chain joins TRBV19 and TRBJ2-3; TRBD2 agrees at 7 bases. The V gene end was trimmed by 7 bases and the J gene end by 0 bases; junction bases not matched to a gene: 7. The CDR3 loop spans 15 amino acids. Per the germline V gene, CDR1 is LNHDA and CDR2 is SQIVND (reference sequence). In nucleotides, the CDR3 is TGTGCCAGTACCGCAAAGCGGGGTAGCACAGATACGCAGTATTTT. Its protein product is CASTAKRGSTDTQYF.

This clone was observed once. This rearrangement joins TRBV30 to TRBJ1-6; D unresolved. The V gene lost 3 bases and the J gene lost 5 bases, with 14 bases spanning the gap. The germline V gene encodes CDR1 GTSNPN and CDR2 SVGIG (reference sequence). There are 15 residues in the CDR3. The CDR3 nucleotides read TGTGCCTGGAGCTACTCCGGGTCAAATAATTCACCCCTCCACTTT. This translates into CAWSYSGSNNSPLHF.

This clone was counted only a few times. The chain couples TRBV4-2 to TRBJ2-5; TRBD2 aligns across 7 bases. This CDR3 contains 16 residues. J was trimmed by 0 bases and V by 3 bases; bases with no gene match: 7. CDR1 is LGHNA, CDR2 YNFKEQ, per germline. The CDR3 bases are TGTGCCAGCAGCCAGTGGGCTAGCGGCAACCAAGAGACCCAGTACTTC. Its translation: CASSQWASGNQETQYF.

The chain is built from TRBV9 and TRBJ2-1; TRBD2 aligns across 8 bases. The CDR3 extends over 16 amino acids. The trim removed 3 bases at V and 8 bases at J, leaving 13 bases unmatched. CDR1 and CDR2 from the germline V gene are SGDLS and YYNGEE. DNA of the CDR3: TGTGCCAGCAGCGCATTAATTACGGGGGGGTCCCATGAGCAGTTCTTC. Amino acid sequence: CASSALITGGSHEQFF.

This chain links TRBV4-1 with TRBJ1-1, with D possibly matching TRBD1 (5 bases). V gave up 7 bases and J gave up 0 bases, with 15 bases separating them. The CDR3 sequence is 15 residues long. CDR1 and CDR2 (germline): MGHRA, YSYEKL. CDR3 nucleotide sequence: TGCGCCAGCACCCCCAGGGAGGGCCTGAACACTGAAGCTTTCTTT. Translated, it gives CASTPREGLNTEAFF.

The CDR3 loop reads CASSLAPRGGMDTQYF. Written as DNA, the CDR3 is TGTGCCAGCAGCTTAGCGCCGCGGGGGGGCATGGATACGCAGTATTTT. The J gene is TRBJ2-3, the V gene TRBV7-6; the match to TRBD2 covers 9 bases. CDR3 size: 16 residues. Germline values: CDR1 SGHVS, CDR2 FNYEAQ. The J segment lost 6 bases and the V segment lost 0 bases, leaving 7 bases of the junction unmatched.

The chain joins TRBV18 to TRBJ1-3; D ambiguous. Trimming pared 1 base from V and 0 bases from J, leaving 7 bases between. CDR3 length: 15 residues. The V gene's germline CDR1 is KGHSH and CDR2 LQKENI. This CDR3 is CASSPQFSSGNTIYF. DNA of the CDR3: TGTGCCAGCTCACCACAATTTAGCTCTGGAAACACCATATATTTT.

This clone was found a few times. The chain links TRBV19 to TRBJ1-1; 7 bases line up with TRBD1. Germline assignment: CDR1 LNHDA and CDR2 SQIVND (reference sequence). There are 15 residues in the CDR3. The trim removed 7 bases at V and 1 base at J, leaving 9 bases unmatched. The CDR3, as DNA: TGTGCCAGTACCCATACAGGGGTGGGGAACACTGAAGCTTTCTTT. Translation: CASTHTGVGNTEAFF.

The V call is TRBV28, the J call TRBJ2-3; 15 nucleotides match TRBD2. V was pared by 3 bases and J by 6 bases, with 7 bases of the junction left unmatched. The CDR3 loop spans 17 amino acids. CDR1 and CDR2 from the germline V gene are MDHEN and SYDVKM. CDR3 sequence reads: CASSFPGLAGGLDTQYF. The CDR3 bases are TGTGCCAGCAGTTTCCCCGGACTAGCGGGGGGGTTGGATACGCAGTATTTT.

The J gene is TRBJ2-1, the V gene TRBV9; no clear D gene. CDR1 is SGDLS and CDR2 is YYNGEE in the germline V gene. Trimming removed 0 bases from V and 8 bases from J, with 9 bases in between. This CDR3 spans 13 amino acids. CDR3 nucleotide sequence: TGTGCCAGCAGCGTAGGAGGTGAATATGAGCAGTTCTTC. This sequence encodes CASSVGGEYEQFF.

This chain's CDR3 is CASSAEFKNTIYF. CDR3 coding DNA: TGTGCCAGCAGTGCTGAGTTTAAAAACACCATATATTTT. The V and J genes are TRBV2 and TRBJ1-3; unclear D gene. Germline V gene data show CDR1 as SNHLY and CDR2 as FYNNEI. The V gene lost 4 bases and the J gene lost 6 bases, with 10 bases spanning the gap. The CDR3 extends over 13 amino acids.

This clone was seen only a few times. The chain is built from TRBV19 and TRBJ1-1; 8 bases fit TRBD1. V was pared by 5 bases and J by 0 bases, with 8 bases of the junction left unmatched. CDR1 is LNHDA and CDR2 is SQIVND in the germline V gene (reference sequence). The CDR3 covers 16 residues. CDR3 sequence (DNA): TGTGCCAGTAGTCTACCGACAGGGGTATTGAACACTGAAGCTTTCTTT. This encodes CASSLPTGVLNTEAFF.

The CDR3 DNA follows: TGTGCCAGCAGCACCGGGACTAGCGGGGGTGCAGATACGCAGTATTTT. Encoded protein: CASSTGTSGGADTQYF. V gene TRBV11-3 combines with J gene TRBJ2-3; 14 bases align to TRBD2. The CDR3 is 16 amino acids. The germline gives CDR1 SGHNT, CDR2 YENEEA. V was clipped by 5 bases and J by 4 bases; unmatched bases: 5. Together with reference TRBV11-3 and TRBJ2-3, the CDR3 gives the full variable domain: EAGVVQSPRYKIIEKKQPVAFWCNPISGHNTLYWYLQNLGQGPELLIRYENEEAVDDSQLPKDRFSAERLKGVDSTLKIQPAELGDSAVYLCASSTGTSGGADTQYFGPGTRLTVL.

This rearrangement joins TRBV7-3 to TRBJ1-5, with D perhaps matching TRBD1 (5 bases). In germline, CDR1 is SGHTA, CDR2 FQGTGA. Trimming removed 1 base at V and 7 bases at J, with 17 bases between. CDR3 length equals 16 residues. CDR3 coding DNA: TGTGCCAGCAGCTTAAAGCAGTCGGGGGAGCAGCAGCCCCAGCATTTT. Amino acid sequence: CASSLKQSGEQQPQHF. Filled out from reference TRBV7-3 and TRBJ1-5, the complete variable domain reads GAGVSQTPSNKVTEKGKYVELRCDPISGHTALYWYRQSLGQGPEFLIYFQGTGAADDSGLPNDRFFAVRPEGSVSTLKIQRTERGDSAVYLCASSLKQSGEQQPQHFGDGTRLSIL.

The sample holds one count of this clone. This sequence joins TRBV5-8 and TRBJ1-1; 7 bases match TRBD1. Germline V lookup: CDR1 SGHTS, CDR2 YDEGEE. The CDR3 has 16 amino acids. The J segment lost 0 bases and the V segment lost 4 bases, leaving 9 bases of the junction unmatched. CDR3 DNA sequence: TGTGCCAGCAGCCCTTATACAGGGGTTATGAACACTGAAGCTTTCTTT. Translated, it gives CASSPYTGVMNTEAFF.

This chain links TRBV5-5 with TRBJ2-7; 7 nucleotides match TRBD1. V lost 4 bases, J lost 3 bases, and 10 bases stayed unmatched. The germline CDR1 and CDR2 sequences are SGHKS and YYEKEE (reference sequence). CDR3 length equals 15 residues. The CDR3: CASSPGTAISYEQYF. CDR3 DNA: TGTGCCAGCAGCCCCGGGACAGCGATCAGCTACGAGCAGTACTTC.

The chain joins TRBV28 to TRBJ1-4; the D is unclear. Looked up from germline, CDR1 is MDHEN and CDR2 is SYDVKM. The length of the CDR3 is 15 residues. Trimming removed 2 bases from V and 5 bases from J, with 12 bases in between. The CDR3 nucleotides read TGTGCCAGCAGTTTAAACATGTTGGCAAATGAAAAACTGTTTTTT. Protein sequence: CASSLNMLANEKLFF.

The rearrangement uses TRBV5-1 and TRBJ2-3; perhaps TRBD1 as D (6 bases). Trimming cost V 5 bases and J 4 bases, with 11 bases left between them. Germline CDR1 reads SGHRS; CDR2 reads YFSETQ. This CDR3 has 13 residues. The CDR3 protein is CASRWSGADTQYF. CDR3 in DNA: TGCGCCAGCAGATGGTCAGGGGCAGATACGCAGTATTTT.

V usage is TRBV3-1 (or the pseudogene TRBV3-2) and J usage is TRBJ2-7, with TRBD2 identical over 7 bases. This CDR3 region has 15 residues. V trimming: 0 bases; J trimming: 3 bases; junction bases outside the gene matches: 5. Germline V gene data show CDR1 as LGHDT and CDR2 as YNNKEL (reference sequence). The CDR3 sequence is CASSQDEAGHYEQYF. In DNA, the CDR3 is TGTGCCAGCAGCCAAGATGAAGCGGGGCACTACGAGCAGTACTTC.